These T cell receptor beta chains were read from a single sample in a study of spatial heterogeneity in lung cancer. TCRdb reprocessed the 5' RACE reads with MiXCR, giving one entry per CDR3 protein. The table shows roughly 120,000 distinct CDR3 sequences, with 12% occurring only once. This specimen consisted of PBMCs, obtained at follow-up. All receptors derive from a male donor with early-stage non-small cell lung cancer. CDR3s leave out the opening cysteine and the closing phenylalanine or tryptophan. Fields, in order: V gene, J gene, clone size, CDR3 protein. Clone size, where shown, is once, few, many, or a class for clones that have expanded.

v_call: TRBV20-1; j_call: TRBJ2-7; clone_size: .; cdr3_aa: SARDWRGTYEQY
v_call: TRBV28; j_call: TRBJ2-3; clone_size: once; cdr3_aa: ASSHRGRGTDTQY
v_call: TRBV7-9; j_call: TRBJ1-4; clone_size: .; cdr3_aa: ASSPSVVVEKLF
v_call: TRBV7-9; j_call: TRBJ2-3; clone_size: few; cdr3_aa: ASSFGLAGGPRTDTQY
v_call: TRBV30; j_call: TRBJ2-2; clone_size: many; cdr3_aa: AWSRGRQGAVGELF
v_call: TRBV11-3; j_call: TRBJ1-1; clone_size: few; cdr3_aa: ASSLNVKDTEAF
v_call: TRBV29-1; j_call: TRBJ2-1; clone_size: many; cdr3_aa: SVERETAEQF
v_call: TRBV7-2; j_call: TRBJ1-5; clone_size: .; cdr3_aa: ASSLRGEQPQH
v_call: TRBV7-2; j_call: TRBJ2-5; clone_size: few; cdr3_aa: ASSLESRLAGTQY
v_call: TRBV7-2; j_call: TRBJ1-6; clone_size: .; cdr3_aa: ASSWTGTGRGSPLH
v_call: TRBV20-1; j_call: TRBJ1-4; clone_size: few; cdr3_aa: SARDGPRKLF
v_call: TRBV4-2; j_call: TRBJ2-5; clone_size: many; cdr3_aa: ASSRHLGETQY
v_call: TRBV29-1; j_call: TRBJ1-1; clone_size: .; cdr3_aa: SVGGHVGAEAF
v_call: TRBV18; j_call: TRBJ1-4; clone_size: many; cdr3_aa: ASSPPGPATNEKLF
v_call: TRBV12-3/TRBV12-4; j_call: TRBJ1-5; clone_size: few; cdr3_aa: ASRRTGALQPQH
v_call: TRBV21-1; j_call: TRBJ2-2; clone_size: many; cdr3_aa: ASSTRDRGGGELF
v_call: TRBV7-8; j_call: TRBJ2-2; clone_size: many; cdr3_aa: ASIRGEVNTGELF
v_call: TRBV20-1; j_call: TRBJ1-6; clone_size: .; cdr3_aa: KGETGMGVNSPLH
v_call: TRBV3-1; j_call: TRBJ2-4; clone_size: few; cdr3_aa: ASSPRSGRVNIQY
v_call: TRBV3-1; j_call: TRBJ2-2; clone_size: .; cdr3_aa: ASSQVSTGELF
v_call: TRBV7-2; j_call: TRBJ2-5; clone_size: few; cdr3_aa: ASRKQETQY
v_call: TRBV27; j_call: TRBJ2-3; clone_size: many; cdr3_aa: ASSLSRGQGQDTQY
v_call: TRBV12-3/TRBV12-4; j_call: TRBJ2-5; clone_size: many; cdr3_aa: ASRVQPRGGETQY
v_call: TRBV7-2; j_call: TRBJ1-5; clone_size: .; cdr3_aa: ASSLASGQGQPQH
v_call: TRBV28; j_call: TRBJ2-7; clone_size: .; cdr3_aa: ASSLTSGFSYEQY
v_call: TRBV9; j_call: TRBJ2-2; clone_size: .; cdr3_aa: ASSVAGSNTGELF
v_call: TRBV29-1; j_call: TRBJ1-2; clone_size: many; cdr3_aa: SSFWAGANGYT
v_call: TRBV6-5; j_call: TRBJ1-5; clone_size: many; cdr3_aa: ASSYYRHNQPQH
v_call: TRBV5-4; j_call: TRBJ2-1; clone_size: once; cdr3_aa: ASSSRLAQDEQF
v_call: TRBV7-2; j_call: TRBJ2-7; clone_size: .; cdr3_aa: ASSPDRRTYEQY
v_call: TRBV2; j_call: TRBJ1-3; clone_size: few; cdr3_aa: ASSEAPGQGPSGNTIY
v_call: TRBV7-2; j_call: TRBJ1-6; clone_size: .; cdr3_aa: ASSPDRLTLH
v_call: TRBV5-1; j_call: TRBJ2-3; clone_size: few; cdr3_aa: ASSLDRAATDTQY
v_call: TRBV5-1; j_call: TRBJ1-4; clone_size: few; cdr3_aa: ASSFRHREVEKLF
v_call: TRBV20-1; j_call: TRBJ2-5; clone_size: many; cdr3_aa: SARDGVVTQY
v_call: TRBV9; j_call: TRBJ2-2; clone_size: many; cdr3_aa: ASGTGTNTGELF
v_call: TRBV5-4; j_call: TRBJ2-3; clone_size: .; cdr3_aa: ASSYRSSTDTQY
v_call: TRBV5-1; j_call: TRBJ2-1; clone_size: few; cdr3_aa: ASSLARQGADEQF
v_call: TRBV18; j_call: TRBJ1-1; clone_size: few; cdr3_aa: ASSGAAMNTEAF
v_call: TRBV3-1; j_call: TRBJ2-2; clone_size: few; cdr3_aa: ASSARTSGGANTGELF
v_call: TRBV5-6; j_call: TRBJ2-3; clone_size: few; cdr3_aa: ASSLDAVDTQY
v_call: TRBV2; j_call: TRBJ2-7; clone_size: .; cdr3_aa: ASSEGPREQY
v_call: TRBV10-3; j_call: TRBJ1-5; clone_size: .; cdr3_aa: AISPDNQPQH
v_call: TRBV20-1; j_call: TRBJ1-2; clone_size: few; cdr3_aa: SADDRENYGYT
v_call: TRBV6-6; j_call: TRBJ2-5; clone_size: .; cdr3_aa: ASSSPRPEETQY
v_call: TRBV18; j_call: TRBJ1-3; clone_size: many; cdr3_aa: ASSQSGIPGNTIY
v_call: TRBV6-5; j_call: TRBJ2-7; clone_size: many; cdr3_aa: ASSTTGAYEQY
v_call: TRBV18; j_call: TRBJ2-5; clone_size: .; cdr3_aa: ASSLREGETQY
v_call: TRBV3-1; j_call: TRBJ1-3; clone_size: .; cdr3_aa: ASSQDLGSGNTIY
v_call: TRBV28; j_call: TRBJ1-5; clone_size: few; cdr3_aa: ASSLKGLQQGRNQPQH
v_call: TRBV12-3/TRBV12-4; j_call: TRBJ2-2; clone_size: few; cdr3_aa: ASSPDRNTGELF